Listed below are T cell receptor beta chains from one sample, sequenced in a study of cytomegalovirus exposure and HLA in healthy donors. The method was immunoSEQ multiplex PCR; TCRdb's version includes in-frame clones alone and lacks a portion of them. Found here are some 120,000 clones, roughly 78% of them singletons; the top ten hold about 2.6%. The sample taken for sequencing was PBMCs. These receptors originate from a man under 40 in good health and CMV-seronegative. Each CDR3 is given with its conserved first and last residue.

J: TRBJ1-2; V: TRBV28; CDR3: CASRPGGRNYGYTF
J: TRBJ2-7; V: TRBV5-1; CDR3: CASSRDRASSYEQYF
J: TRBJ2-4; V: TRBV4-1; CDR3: CASSPTRGQLAKNIQYF
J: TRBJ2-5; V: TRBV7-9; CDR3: CASSSGGARGETQYF
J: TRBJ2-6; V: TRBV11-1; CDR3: CASSLTEGGLTF
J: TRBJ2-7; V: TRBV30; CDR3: CAWSMVAGGDEQYF
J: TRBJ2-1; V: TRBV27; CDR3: CASQKFVAGVGNEQFF
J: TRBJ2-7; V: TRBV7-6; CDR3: CVPPGNIYSYEQYF
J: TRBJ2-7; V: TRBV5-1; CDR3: CASSSTLAGTYEQYF
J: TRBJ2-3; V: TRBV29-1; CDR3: CSVAAGGPADTQYF
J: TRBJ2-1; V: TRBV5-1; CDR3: CASSPVALLTGAYNEQFF
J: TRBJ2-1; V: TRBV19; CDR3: CASSMTSGSYNEQFF
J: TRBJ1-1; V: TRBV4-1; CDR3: CASSQDSGNTEAFF
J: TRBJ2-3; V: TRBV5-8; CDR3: CASSFNLAGGPQYF
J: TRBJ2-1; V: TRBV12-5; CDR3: CASGLPRDSRYNEQFF
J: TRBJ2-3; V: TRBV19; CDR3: CASSPLADTQYF
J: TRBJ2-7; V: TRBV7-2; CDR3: CASSLVQGTYEQYF
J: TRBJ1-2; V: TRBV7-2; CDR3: CASSSLGGLLNYGYTF
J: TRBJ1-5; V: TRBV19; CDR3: CASTGTGSNQPQNF
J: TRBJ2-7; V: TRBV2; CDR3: CASSEARTGRDEQYF
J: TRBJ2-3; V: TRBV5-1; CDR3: CASSKTSGGSTDTQYF
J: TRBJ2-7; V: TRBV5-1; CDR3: CASQALTSGAFAEQYF